The 28 T cell receptor beta chains listed next were all sequenced from one sample in a study of T cells expressing NK-cell markers. TCRdb reprocessed the 5' RACE reads; each CDR3 protein has one entry and no DNA is given. In total, the table holds about 550,000 distinct CDR3 sequences. The sample taken for sequencing was blood T cells: a sorted CD56 or NKG2C T cell subset, CD4+ or CD8+ T cells, or bulk PBMC T cells (not recorded which). These receptors originate from a man between 18 and 29 years old in good health.

V and J are TRBV5-1 and TRBJ2-7; the D gene TCRdb calls, TRBD1, cannot be checked with no DNA. In germline, CDR1 is SGHRS, CDR2 YFSETQ. The CDR3 is 16 residues long. CDR3 loop: CASSPGAGGSSYEQYF. The variable domain in full, completed from reference TRBV5-1 and TRBJ2-7, reads KAGVTQTPRYLIKTRGQQVTLSCSPISGHRSVSWYQQTPGQGLQFLFEYFSETQRNKGNFPGRFSGRQFSNSRSEMNVSTLELGDSALYLCASSPGAGGSSYEQYFGPGTRLTVT.

The V gene is TRBV27, the J gene TRBJ2-7; TCRdb's assignment of TRBD2 cannot be checked, as there is no DNA. The CDR3 runs 16 residues. CDR1 is MNHEY, CDR2 SMNVEV, per germline (reference sequence). This chain's CDR3 is CASKLAGPDGAYEQYF.

J is TRBJ2-3 and V is TRBV5-6; there is no DNA to check the TCRdb D call of TRBD1. The CDR3 runs to 14 residues. Germline V gives CDR1 SGHDT, CDR2 YYEEEE. The CDR3 loop reads CASMWGQGTDTQYF. The complete variable domain, with remaining parts taken from reference TRBV5-6 and TRBJ2-3, reads DAGVTQSPTHLIKTRGQQVTLRCSPKSGHDTVSWYQQALGQGPQFIFQYYEEEERQRGNFPDRFSGHQFPNYSSELNVNALLLGDSALYLCASMWGQGTDTQYFGPGTRLTVL.

The CDR3 loop is CAITAGLGTNYGYTF. This chain joins TRBV10-3 and TRBJ1-2; there is no DNA to check the TCRdb D call of TRBD1. The CDR3 is made up of 15 amino acids. Germline CDR1 and CDR2: ENHRY and SYGVKD.

The chain employs TRBV3-1 and TRBJ1-1; the D call of TRBD1 rests on TCRdb alone, since no DNA is present to check it. Germline CDR1 is LGHDT and CDR2 is YNNKEL (reference sequence). The CDR3 contains 13 residues. This CDR3 reads CASSLGRDSITFF.

The chain has TRBV3-1 and TRBJ2-3. Germline-derived CDR1 and CDR2 are LGHDT and YNNKEL (reference sequence). The CDR3 covers 18 residues. The CDR3 sequence: CASSQEVTSVSGTDTQYF.

J is TRBJ1-1 and V is TRBV18; TCRdb picks TRBD1, but there is no DNA to check that call. Per the germline V gene, CDR1 is KGHSH and CDR2 is LQKENI. The CDR3 has 19 residues. CDR3 loop: CASSPPRRRDRGLRTEAFF.

The CDR3: CATSSQLHIRQPQHF. This sequence joins TRBV15 and TRBJ1-5. The CDR3 is 15 residues long. The germline V gene encodes CDR1 LNHNV and CDR2 YYDKDF (reference sequence).

J is TRBJ1-5 and V is TRBV4-3; TCRdb lists TRBD1, though no DNA is available to test this call. The CDR3 contains 17 residues. Germline CDR1 and CDR2: LGHNA and YSLEER. The CDR3 protein is CASSPKVAGLGNQPQHF.

V usage is TRBV12-3 or TRBV12-4 and J usage is TRBJ1-2; no DNA is available, so the TRBD1 call from TCRdb remains unchecked. The CDR3 loop spans 13 amino acids. The chain's CDR3 is CASSDREPYGYTF.

The genes are TRBV4-1 and TRBJ2-2; TCRdb's D call, TRBD2, is unchecked because there is no DNA. Germline CDR1 reads MGHRA; CDR2 reads YSYEKL. This CDR3 has 17 amino acids. The CDR3 spells CASSQDKAGSLTGELFF.

The V and J genes are TRBV7-2 and TRBJ2-2. In germline, CDR1 is SGHTA, CDR2 FQGNSA. CDR3 length equals 17 residues. CDR3: CASSLVRLARHTGELFF.

V and J are TRBV21-1 and TRBJ1-1; TCRdb lists TRBD1, though no DNA is available to test this call. TRBV21-1 is a documented pseudogene. This CDR3 spans 17 amino acids. This chain's CDR3 is CASSKKSQDRAKIEAFF.

The V and J genes are TRBV7-6 and TRBJ2-2; TCRdb lists TRBD1, though no DNA is available to test this call. Germline-derived CDR1 and CDR2 are SGHVS and FNYEAQ. This CDR3 has 14 residues. The CDR3: CASSSRDSPGELFF.

The chain carries TRBV30 and TRBJ2-5; with no DNA, the TCRdb D assignment of TRBD2 cannot be verified. The CDR3 totals 15 residues. CDR1 and CDR2 from the germline V gene are GTSNPN and SVGIG (reference sequence). The CDR3 spells CAWSVSPSGRETQYF.

The genes are TRBV3-1 and TRBJ2-7. This CDR3 comprises 15 residues. The germline V gene encodes CDR1 LGHDT and CDR2 YNNKEL (reference sequence). CDR3 amino acids: CASSQDTAWPREQYF.

The V gene is TRBV5-1, the J gene TRBJ1-4; the TRBD1 assignment by TCRdb is unverifiable without DNA. CDR3 length equals 14 residues. The germline V gene has CDR1 SGHRS and CDR2 YFSETQ. The CDR3 sequence: CASGTGTAFEKLFF.

V gene TRBV2 combines with J gene TRBJ2-5; as DNA is missing, the TRBD1 call by TCRdb cannot be tested. The CDR3 is made up of 14 amino acids. Germline-derived CDR1 and CDR2 are SNHLY and FYNNEI. The chain's CDR3 is CASSERPGKETQYF.

The chain is built from TRBV7-8 and TRBJ2-1; TCRdb's D call of TRBD2 is untestable without DNA. Germline V lookup: CDR1 SGHVS, CDR2 FQNEAQ. There are 19 residues in the CDR3. This chain's CDR3 is CASSLYIRRALAGSNEQFF.

V usage is TRBV29-1 and J usage is TRBJ2-1. Germline CDR1 and CDR2: SQVTM and ANQGSEA. The CDR3 length is 14 residues. CDR3 residues: CSVVPTESYNEQFF.

The chain combines TRBV5-1 with TRBJ2-3; no DNA is available, so the TRBD2 call from TCRdb remains unchecked. The CDR3 sequence is 15 residues long. Per the germline V gene, CDR1 is SGHRS and CDR2 is YFSETQ. The CDR3 loop reads CASSPSGRLTDTQYF.

The chain joins TRBV28 to TRBJ2-5; TCRdb proposes TRBD2, but this gene call is untestable without DNA. The CDR3 sequence is 16 residues long. Per germline, CDR1 MDHEN and CDR2 SYDVKM. The chain's CDR3 is CASSSPGLAGQETQYF.

The chain links TRBV3-1 to TRBJ2-1. In germline, CDR1 is LGHDT, CDR2 YNNKEL (reference sequence). This CDR3 is 11 amino acids long. This chain's CDR3 is CASSHGEEQFF.

The rearrangement uses TRBV7-2 and TRBJ2-7; TCRdb's D call of TRBD2 is untestable without DNA. Looked up from germline, CDR1 is SGHTA and CDR2 is FQGNSA. The CDR3 covers 14 residues. CDR3 amino acids: CASSSPLAGREQYF.

The CDR3 spells CASSLVGLAKEQYF. V gene TRBV27 combines with J gene TRBJ2-7; TCRdb lists TRBD2, though no DNA is available to test this call. The CDR3 totals 14 residues. From germline, CDR1 is MNHEY and CDR2 SMNVEV (reference sequence).

This chain joins TRBV15 and TRBJ2-1; TCRdb outputs TRBD2, but without DNA this stays unchecked. CDR3 length: 18 amino acids. Germline V gene sequence: CDR1 LNHNV, CDR2 YYDKDF (reference sequence). CDR3 region: CATSRGAGTSGIVSEQFF.

The chain is built from TRBV29-1 and TRBJ2-1; lacking DNA, the TRBD2 call made by TCRdb goes unchecked. Germline CDR1 and CDR2: SQVTM and ANQGSEA. The CDR3 is made up of 13 amino acids. CDR3 sequence: CSVERVSYNEQFF.

The chain couples TRBV12-3 or TRBV12-4 to TRBJ1-5. This CDR3 contains 14 residues. CDR3: CASTFSGPDQPQHF.